These 14 T cell receptor beta chains share one sample of origin, sequenced in a study of Tregs in tolerant kidney transplant recipients (dated by TCRdb to about 2019). Libraries came from the immunoSEQ multiplex PCR assay. As stored in TCRdb, this immuneACCESS dataset retains in-frame rearrangements with V and J assigned. A fraction of the clones does not appear; measured against another copy, unresolved V genes explain less than half of the discrepancy, and the remainder lacks a known reason. The sample data list around 120,000 clones, and around nine tenths of these were observed just once. Nearly 0.6% of the sample comes from the top ten. Sequenced sample: CD4+ T cells from blood. The receptors derive from a human donor in good health.

This clone was counted a few times. This chain joins TRBV27 and TRBJ2-7; 9 bases line up with TRBD1. V dropped 5 bases and J dropped 4; count of bases not matched to a gene: 6. The CDR3 has 14 amino acids. Germline V gives CDR1 MNHEY, CDR2 SMNVEV (reference sequence). The CDR3: CASSNDRGKYEQYF. In nucleotides, the CDR3 is TGTGCCAGCAGTAACGACAGGGGGAAATACGAGCAGTACTTC.

This clone was found once. The chain joins TRBV5-1 to TRBJ2-1; D is ambiguous. The germline gives CDR1 SGHRS, CDR2 YFSETQ. V dropped 4 bases and J dropped 9 bases, with 11 bases sitting between them. The CDR3 covers 12 residues. In DNA, the CDR3 is TGCGCCAGCAGCCAAACCGCAGTTGAGCAGTTCTTC. This translates into CASSQTAVEQFF.

DNA of the CDR3: TGTGCCAGCAGTCCTCAACGGGAGACCCAGTACTTC. This sequence encodes CASSPQRETQYF. The rearrangement links TRBV11-1 to TRBJ2-5, with D unclear. This CDR3 has 12 amino acids. The germline gives CDR1 SGHAT, CDR2 FQDESV (reference sequence). V was cut by 6 bases and J by 5 bases, with 10 bases left in between.

This chain connects TRBV14 to TRBJ2-6; D not resolved. V was trimmed by 4 bases and J by 0 bases, leaving 10 bases between them. CDR3 length equals 16 residues. Germline V gene lookup returns CDR1 SGHDN and CDR2 FVKESK. In DNA, the CDR3 is TGTGCCAGCAGCCTAGTAGGTTTCTCTGGGGCCAACGTCCTGACTTTC. It encodes CASSLVGFSGANVLTF.

V usage is TRBV18 and J usage is TRBJ2-3, with 11 bases identical to TRBD2. The CDR3 runs to 16 residues. The J segment lost 2 bases and the V segment lost 0 bases, leaving 1 base of the junction unmatched. Germline V gene data show CDR1 as KGHSH and CDR2 as LQKENI. Here the CDR3 DNA reads TGTGCCAGCTCACCACCGGGACTAGCGGACACAGATACGCAGTATTTT. Translated, it gives CASSPPGLADTDTQYF.

This clone was seen only once. The CDR3 DNA reads TGCGCCAGCAGCCAAGCAGTGGCGGGGGCAGAGCCCCAGCATTTT. Encoded protein: CASSQAVAGAEPQHF. V gene TRBV4-1 combines with J gene TRBJ1-5, with D perhaps TRBD1 (6 bases). Germline V gene data show CDR1 as MGHRA and CDR2 as YSYEKL. The CDR3 is made up of 15 amino acids. The V and J ends lost 1 base and 8 bases respectively, with 15 bases between them.

This sequence joins TRBV7-2 and TRBJ2-1; D remains ambiguous. Between the trimmed V and J ends, which lost 3 bases and 4 bases, there was a span of 4 bases. From germline, CDR1 is SGHTA and CDR2 FQGNSA. CDR3 length equals 12 residues. CDR3 loop: CASSFQYNEQFF. DNA for the CDR3: TGTGCCAGCAGCTTTCAGTACAATGAGCAGTTCTTC.

V and J are TRBV6-6 and TRBJ1-3; no reliable D call. V lost 8 bases to trimming and J lost 0 bases, with 8 bases between them. Germline CDR1 and CDR2: MNHNY and SVGAGI (reference sequence). There are 13 residues in the CDR3. Here the CDR3 reads CASGSGSGNTIYF. The CDR3 coding sequence is TGTGCCAGCGGAAGCGGCTCTGGAAACACCATATATTTT.

This chain uses TRBV10-2 with TRBJ1-6; no reliable D call. With 3 bases removed from V and 9 bases from J, the gap between germline ends came to 9 bases. This CDR3 region has 13 residues. Germline CDR1 reads WSHSY; CDR2 reads SAAADI. CDR3 amino acids: CASSDRKISPLHF. The CDR3 coding sequence is TGCGCCAGCAGTGACAGAAAGATTTCACCCCTCCACTTT.

J is TRBJ2-3 and V is TRBV7-8; 9 positions match TRBD2. The germline V gene has CDR1 SGHVS and CDR2 FQNEAQ. The junction had 8 bases not matched to a gene; V was cut back by 6 bases and J by 4 bases. The CDR3 is made up of 15 amino acids. The CDR3 DNA sequence: TGTGCCAGCAGAACCAGCGGGGGGATCGCAGATACGCAGTATTTT. Residues: CASRTSGGIADTQYF.

This clone was counted once. This chain links TRBV7-2 with TRBJ2-7, with a weak D call TRBD2 (6 bases). From germline, CDR1 is SGHTA and CDR2 FQGNSA. Trimming removed 0 bases from V and 7 bases from J, with 13 bases in between. The CDR3 has 14 amino acids. As DNA, the CDR3 is TGTGCCAGCAGCTTAGCGGGAGGTCCCCGTGAGCAGTACTTC. It yields the protein CASSLAGGPREQYF.

The chain joins TRBV2 to TRBJ1-6; D is ambiguous. Germline values: CDR1 SNHLY, CDR2 FYNNEI. The CDR3 extends over 14 amino acids. Trimming cost V 0 bases and J 11 bases, with 11 bases left between them. The CDR3 DNA follows: TGTGCCAGCAGTGAAGCGCTTCCAGGTCCACCCCTCCACTTT. Protein product: CASSEALPGPPLHF.

The chain carries TRBV2 and TRBJ1-5; maybe TRBD1 (5 bases). V was cut by 3 bases and J by 2 bases, with 8 bases left in between. CDR1 and CDR2 from the germline V gene are SNHLY and FYNNEI. The CDR3 runs to 14 residues. The CDR3 sequence: CASSDRVGNQPQHF. The DNA for the CDR3 is TGTGCCAGCAGTGACAGGGTTGGCAATCAGCCCCAGCATTTT.

This chain connects TRBV4-2 to TRBJ2-3; TRBD2 aligns across 13 bases. Germline CDR1 LGHNA, CDR2 YNFKEQ. The CDR3 is 17 amino acids. Losses at the gene ends were 4 bases for V and 3 bases for J; bases not matched to a gene: 7. The CDR3: CASSRTSGSPGTDTQYF. CDR3 nucleotides: TGTGCCAGCAGCCGGACTAGCGGGAGTCCTGGGACAGATACGCAGTATTTT.